This TCR beta chain appears in the sequencing data of a study of CD8+ T cells in alopecia areata (dated by TCRdb to between 2018 and 2020). Regarding the study in general: The study used high-throughput TCRbeta sequencing to examine T cell clonal expansion in alopecia areata, in both the C3H/HeJ mouse model and human patients. In humans, TCRbeta sequencing was performed on scalp tissue and on sorted CD4+ and CD8+ peripheral blood T cells from healthy controls and from patients with patchy or totalis/universalis alopecia areata. Clonality in the scalp was compared among normal scalp (n=4), patchy alopecia areata scalp (n=8), and alopecia totalis/universalis scalp (n=8). RNA came from the PAXgene miRNA kit for fixed scalp, the miRNeasy kit for PBMCs, and the RNeasy kit for mouse skin. immunoSEQ multiplex PCR using 35 Vbeta forward primers and 13 Jbeta reverse primers was used to amplify TCRbeta CDR3 regions.

Worth noting for this clone: No antigen is known for it. No quality values exist for individual bases; no much larger clone is one base distant.

Lesional scalp punch biopsies and peripheral blood were collected from alopecia areata patients. PBMCs were isolated by density centrifugation and stained for CD3, CD4 and CD8, and CD4+ and CD8+ T cells were sorted on a FACSAria. Untreated alopecia areata patients were recruited as part of a multicenter biomarker study. Blood CD8+ T cells from roughly five biomarker-study patients were further sorted into NKG2D-low and NKG2D-high fractions. Libraries were built with the immunoSEQ multiplex PCR assay. RNA was extracted from all samples and reverse transcribed into cDNA, which served as template for TCR sequencing. SuperScript III was used to make first-strand cDNA, primed with a 2:1 mix of oligo-dT and random hexamers. A synthetic immune receptor repertoire was used to measure amplification bias, and any remaining bias was corrected computationally. In the authors' own workflow: Raw reads were preprocessed for error removal, and CDR3 was defined according to IMGT conventions as running from the conserved cysteine to phenylalanine. Clonality was computed by normalizing Shannon entropy by log2 of the number of productive unique TCRs and subtracting the result from 1. Scalp TCRbeta sequences were cross-referenced with sorted blood CD4 and CD8 repertoires so that the CD4 or CD8 identity of scalp clones could be inferred. TCRdb obtained this table from immuneACCESS and retained in-frame rearrangements with V and J assigned. These tables miss some clones; where compared with another copy, unresolved V genes account for less than half of the shortfall, and the remainder is unexplained. For V, J and clone size, that table is used; D and trimming come from the DNA. For this sample the table gives around 35,000 clones, of which 55% were detected only once. The top ten constitute 40% of the sample.

CDR3 length: 10 amino acids, cysteine to phenylalanine. The kept DNA is CDR3 alone, 30 bases in frame from the first base. V loses 6 bases, J loses 7 bases, and the germline ends lie 4 bases apart. CDR1 is given as SEHNR and CDR2 as FQNEAQ, both from the germline V gene (reference sequence). Study-wide findings and limitations: Resident alphabeta T cells in normal human skin are also sequenced, complicating scalp TCR repertoire analysis, unlike mouse skin dominated by gammadelta T cells. Compared with normal scalp, lesional scalp, particularly in alopecia totalis/universalis, had higher clonality and more expanded CD8+ clones, which suggests antigenic drive. Compared with mice, TCR sequences shared between patients were less clear, possibly partly because of HLA diversity across the patient population.

The source is a human donor with alopecia areata. This chain is built from TRBV7-9 and TRBJ2-1, with the D gene too uncertain to name. The source material was NKG2D-high CD8+ T cells sorted from blood. Interpreted using the paper, the cell subset or site label stands for: sorted CD8+ NKG2D-high blood T cells. The bases are TGTGCCAGCAGTGAAAATGAGCAGTTCTTC. Its protein is CASSENEQFF.